This T cell receptor beta chain was sequenced in a study of shared clonotypes between healthy human individuals. With regard to this clone: Its antigen is not identified.

Germline loops: CDR1 SGHTA, CDR2 FQGNSA. With 1 base clipped from V and 3 bases from J, the junction kept 12 bases outside the gene matches. The CDR3 extends over 18 amino acids. Study-level results: Naive CD4 clonotypes overlapped across a handful of donors at roughly 5.1%.

Sequencing used immunoSEQ multiplex PCR; TCRdb keeps in-frame clones, though not all of them. The data show some 1.5 million clones, roughly 97% seen once. This rearrangement joins TRBV7-2 to TRBJ2-3; 8 bases agree with TRBD1. This receptor was obtained from a man aged 30 to 45 in good health. The sample taken for sequencing was naive CD4+ T cells sorted from blood. Sample subset: CD45RA+ positively selected. The CDR3 sequence is CASSLEGQGGWETDTQYF. The CDR3 DNA sequence: TGTGCCAGCAGCTTAGAAGGACAGGGTGGGTGGGAAACAGATACGCAGTATTTT.